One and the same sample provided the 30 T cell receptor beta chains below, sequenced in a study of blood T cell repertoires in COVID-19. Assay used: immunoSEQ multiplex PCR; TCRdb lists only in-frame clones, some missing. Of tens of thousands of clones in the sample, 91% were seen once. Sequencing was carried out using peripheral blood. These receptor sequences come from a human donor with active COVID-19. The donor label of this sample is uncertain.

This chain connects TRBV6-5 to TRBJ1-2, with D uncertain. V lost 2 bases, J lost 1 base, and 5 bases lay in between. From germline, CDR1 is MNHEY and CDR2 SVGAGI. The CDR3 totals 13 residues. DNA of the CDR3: TGTGCCAGCAGTTACGGAGTTAACTATGGCTACACCTTC. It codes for CASSYGVNYGYTF.

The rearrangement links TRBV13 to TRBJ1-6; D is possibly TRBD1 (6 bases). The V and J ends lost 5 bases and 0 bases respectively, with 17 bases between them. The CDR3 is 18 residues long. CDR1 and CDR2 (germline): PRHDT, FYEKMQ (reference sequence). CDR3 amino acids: CASSPTGAMSSYNSPLHF. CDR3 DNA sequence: TGTGCCAGCAGCCCGACAGGTGCCATGAGCTCCTATAATTCACCCCTCCACTTT. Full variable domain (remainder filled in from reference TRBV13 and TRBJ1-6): AAGVIQSPRHLIKEKRETATLKCYPIPRHDTVYWYQQGPGQDPQFLISFYEKMQSDKGSIPDRFSAQQFSDYHSELNMSSLELGDSALYFCASSPTGAMSSYNSPLHFGNGTRLTVT.

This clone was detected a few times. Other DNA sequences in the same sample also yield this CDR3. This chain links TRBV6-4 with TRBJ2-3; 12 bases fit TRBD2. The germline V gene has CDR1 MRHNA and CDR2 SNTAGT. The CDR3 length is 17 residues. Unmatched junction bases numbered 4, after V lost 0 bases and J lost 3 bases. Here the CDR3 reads CASSDSTSGGGTDTQYF. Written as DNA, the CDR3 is TGTGCCAGCAGTGACTCGACTAGCGGGGGAGGGACAGATACGCAGTATTTT.

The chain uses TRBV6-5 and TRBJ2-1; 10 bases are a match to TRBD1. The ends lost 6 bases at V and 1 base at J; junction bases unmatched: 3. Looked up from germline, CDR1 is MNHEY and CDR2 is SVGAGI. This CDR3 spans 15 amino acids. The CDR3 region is CASRAGQGSYNEQFF. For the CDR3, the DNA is TGTGCCAGCAGGGCGGGACAGGGGTCCTACAATGAGCAGTTCTTC.

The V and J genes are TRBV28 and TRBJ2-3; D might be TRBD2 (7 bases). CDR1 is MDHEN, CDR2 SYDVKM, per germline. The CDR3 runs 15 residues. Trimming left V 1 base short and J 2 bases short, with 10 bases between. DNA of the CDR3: TGTGCCAGCAGTTTATCCGGGGGGCTCACAGATACGCAGTATTTT. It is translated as CASSLSGGLTDTQYF.

The CDR3 DNA reads TGTGCCAGCAATGTCGTCCGGGACAGGGAGAACACTGAAGCTTTCTTT. Residues: CASNVVRDRENTEAFF. V is TRBV2 and J is TRBJ1-1, with 9 bases matching TRBD1. V was clipped by 7 bases and J by 1 base; unmatched bases: 10. CDR1 is SNHLY, CDR2 FYNNEI, per germline. The CDR3 contains 16 residues.

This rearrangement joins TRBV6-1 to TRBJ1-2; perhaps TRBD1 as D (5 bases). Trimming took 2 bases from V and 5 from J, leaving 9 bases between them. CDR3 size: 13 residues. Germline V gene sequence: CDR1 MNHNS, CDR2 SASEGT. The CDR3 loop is CASSENGAYGYTF. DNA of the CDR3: TGTGCCAGCAGTGAAAATGGGGCGTATGGCTACACCTTC.

CDR3 sequence reads: CASREMVQSGDTQYF. The CDR3 bases are TGCGCCAGCCGCGAGATGGTACAATCGGGGGATACGCAGTATTTT. The gene calls are TRBV4-1 and TRBJ2-3, with D tentatively TRBD2 (5 bases). The CDR3 covers 15 residues. Germline lookup yields CDR1 MGHRA and CDR2 YSYEKL. V was trimmed by 8 bases and J by 6 bases, leaving 21 bases between them.

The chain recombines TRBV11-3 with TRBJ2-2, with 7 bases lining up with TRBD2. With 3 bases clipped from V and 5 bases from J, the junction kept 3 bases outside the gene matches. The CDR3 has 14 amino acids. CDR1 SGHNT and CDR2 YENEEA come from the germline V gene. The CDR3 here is CASSFGTKTGELFF. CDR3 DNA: TGTGCCAGCAGCTTTGGGACTAAGACCGGGGAGCTGTTTTTT. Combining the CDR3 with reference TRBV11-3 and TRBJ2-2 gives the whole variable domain EAGVVQSPRYKIIEKKQPVAFWCNPISGHNTLYWYLQNLGQGPELLIRYENEEAVDDSQLPKDRFSAERLKGVDSTLKIQPAELGDSAVYLCASSFGTKTGELFFGEGSRLTVL.

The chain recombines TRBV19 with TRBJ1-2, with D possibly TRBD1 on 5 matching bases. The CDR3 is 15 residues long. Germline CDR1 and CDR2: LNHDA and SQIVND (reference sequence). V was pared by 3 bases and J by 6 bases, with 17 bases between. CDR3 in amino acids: CASSILFREMDGYTF. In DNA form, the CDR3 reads TGTGCCAGTAGTATTTTGTTCAGGGAAATGGATGGCTACACCTTC. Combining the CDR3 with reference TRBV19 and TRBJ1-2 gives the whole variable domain DGGITQSPKYLFRKEGQNVTLSCEQNLNHDAMYWYRQDPGQGLRLIYYSQIVNDFQKGDIAEGYSVSREKKESFPLTVTSAQKNPTAFYLCASSILFREMDGYTFGSGTRLTVV.

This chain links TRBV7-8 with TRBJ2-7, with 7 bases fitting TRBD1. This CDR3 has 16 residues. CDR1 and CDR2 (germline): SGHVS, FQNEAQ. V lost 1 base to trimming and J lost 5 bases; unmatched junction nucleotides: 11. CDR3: CASSLEGQALRNEQYF. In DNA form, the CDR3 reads TGTGCCAGCAGCTTAGAAGGACAGGCGCTACGAAACGAGCAGTACTTC.

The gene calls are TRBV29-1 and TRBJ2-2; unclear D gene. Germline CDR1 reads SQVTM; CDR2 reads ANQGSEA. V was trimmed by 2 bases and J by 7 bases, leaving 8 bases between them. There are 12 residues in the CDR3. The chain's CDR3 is CSVETEVGELFF. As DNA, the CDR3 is TGCAGCGTTGAAACTGAGGTCGGGGAGCTGTTTTTT.

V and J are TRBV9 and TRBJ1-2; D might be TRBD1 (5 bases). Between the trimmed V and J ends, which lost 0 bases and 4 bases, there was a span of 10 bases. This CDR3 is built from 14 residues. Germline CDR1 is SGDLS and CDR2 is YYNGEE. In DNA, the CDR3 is TGTGCCAGCAGCGTAGGTGGGGCGACCTATGGCTACACCTTC. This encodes CASSVGGATYGYTF.

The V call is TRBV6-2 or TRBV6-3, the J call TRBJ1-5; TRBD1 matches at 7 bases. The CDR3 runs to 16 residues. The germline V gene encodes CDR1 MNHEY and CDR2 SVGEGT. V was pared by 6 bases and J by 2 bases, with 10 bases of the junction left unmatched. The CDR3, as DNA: TGTGCCAGCAGCCATACAGGGGCCCGTGGCAATCAGCCCCAGCATTTT. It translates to CASSHTGARGNQPQHF.

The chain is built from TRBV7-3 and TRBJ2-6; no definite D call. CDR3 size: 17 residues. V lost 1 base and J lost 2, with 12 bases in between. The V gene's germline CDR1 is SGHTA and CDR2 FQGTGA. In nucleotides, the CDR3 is TGTGCCAGCAGCTTAAACGCGCGCAACGCTGGGGCCAACGTCCTGACTTTC. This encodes CASSLNARNAGANVLTF.

CDR3 nucleotide sequence: TGTGCCAGCAGCAGGCCGGGTAGCGGGGATACGCAGTATTTT. Its translation: CASSRPGSGDTQYF. The V gene is TRBV7-9, the J gene TRBJ2-3, with 7 bases matching TRBD2. This CDR3 contains 14 residues. Unmatched junction bases numbered 8, after V lost 5 bases and J lost 6 bases. Germline loops: CDR1 SEHNR, CDR2 FQNEAQ (reference sequence).

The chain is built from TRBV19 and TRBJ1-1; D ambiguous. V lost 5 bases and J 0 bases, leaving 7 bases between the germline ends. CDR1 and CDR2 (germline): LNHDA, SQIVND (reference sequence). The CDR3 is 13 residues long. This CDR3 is CASSLTVNTEAFF. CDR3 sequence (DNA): TGTGCCAGTAGTCTCACAGTGAACACTGAAGCTTTCTTT.

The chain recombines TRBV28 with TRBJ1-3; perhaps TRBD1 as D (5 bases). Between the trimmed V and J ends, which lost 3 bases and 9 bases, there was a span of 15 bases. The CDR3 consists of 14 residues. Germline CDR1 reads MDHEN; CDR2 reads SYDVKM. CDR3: CASSFNSNGATIYF. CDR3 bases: TGTGCCAGCAGTTTCAACAGTAATGGGGCCACCATATATTTT.

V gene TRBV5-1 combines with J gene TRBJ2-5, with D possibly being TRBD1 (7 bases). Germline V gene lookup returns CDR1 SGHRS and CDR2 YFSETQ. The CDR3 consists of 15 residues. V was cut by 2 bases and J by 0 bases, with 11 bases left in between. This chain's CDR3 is CASSFQGGDQETQYF. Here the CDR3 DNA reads TGCGCCAGCAGCTTTCAGGGGGGAGACCAAGAGACCCAGTACTTC.

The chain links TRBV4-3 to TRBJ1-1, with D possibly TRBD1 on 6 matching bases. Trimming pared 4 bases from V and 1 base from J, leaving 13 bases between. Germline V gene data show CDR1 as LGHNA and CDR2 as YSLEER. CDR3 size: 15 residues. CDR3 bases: TGCGCCAGCAGCCCTTCGACAGGCTGGAACACTGAAGCTTTCTTT. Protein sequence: CASSPSTGWNTEAFF.

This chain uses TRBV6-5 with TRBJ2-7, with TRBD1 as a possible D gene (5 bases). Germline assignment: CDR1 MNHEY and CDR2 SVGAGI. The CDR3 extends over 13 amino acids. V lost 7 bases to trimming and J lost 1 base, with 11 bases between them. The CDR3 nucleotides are TGTGCCAGCAACGTAAGGGGTTCCTACGAGCAGTACTTC. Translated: CASNVRGSYEQYF.

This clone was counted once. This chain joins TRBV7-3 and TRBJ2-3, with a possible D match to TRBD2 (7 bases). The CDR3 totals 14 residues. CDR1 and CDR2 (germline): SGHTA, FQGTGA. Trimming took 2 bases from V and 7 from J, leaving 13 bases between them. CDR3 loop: CASSLSGGGHTQYF. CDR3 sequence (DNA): TGTGCCAGCAGCTTATCGGGGGGCGGACATACGCAGTATTTT.

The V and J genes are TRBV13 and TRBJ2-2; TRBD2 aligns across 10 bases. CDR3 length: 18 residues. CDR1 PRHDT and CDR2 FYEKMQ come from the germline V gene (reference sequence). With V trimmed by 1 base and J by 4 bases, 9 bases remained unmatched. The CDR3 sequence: CASSLVHQAGGRTGELFF. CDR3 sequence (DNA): TGTGCCAGCAGCTTAGTCCACCAAGCGGGGGGGCGCACCGGGGAGCTGTTTTTT.

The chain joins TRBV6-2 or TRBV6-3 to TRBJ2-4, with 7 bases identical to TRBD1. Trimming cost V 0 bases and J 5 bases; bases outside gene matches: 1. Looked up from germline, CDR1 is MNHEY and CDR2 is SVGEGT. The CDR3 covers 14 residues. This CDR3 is CASSYSRGQNIQYF. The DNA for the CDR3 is TGTGCCAGCAGTTACTCAAGGGGGCAAAACATTCAGTACTTC.

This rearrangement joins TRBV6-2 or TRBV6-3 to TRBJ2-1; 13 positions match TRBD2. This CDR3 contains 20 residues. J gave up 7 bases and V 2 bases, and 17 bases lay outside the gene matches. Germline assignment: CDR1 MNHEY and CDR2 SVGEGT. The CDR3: CASSYLLTSGGPPVGNEQFF. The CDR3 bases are TGTGCCAGCAGTTACCTTCTGACTAGCGGGGGGCCCCCGGTTGGGAATGAGCAGTTCTTC.

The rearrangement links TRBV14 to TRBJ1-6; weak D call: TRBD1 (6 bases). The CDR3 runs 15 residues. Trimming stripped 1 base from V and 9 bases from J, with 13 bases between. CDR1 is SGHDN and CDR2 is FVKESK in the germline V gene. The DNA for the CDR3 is TGTGCCAGCAGCCAAGGCTGGACAGAGGGTTCACCCCTCCACTTT. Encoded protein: CASSQGWTEGSPLHF.

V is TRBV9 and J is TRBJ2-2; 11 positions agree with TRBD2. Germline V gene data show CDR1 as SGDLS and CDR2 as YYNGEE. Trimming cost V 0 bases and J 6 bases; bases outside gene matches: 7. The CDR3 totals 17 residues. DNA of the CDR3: TGTGCCAGCAGCGTAGTAGCGGGGGGGCTAAGGCCCGGGGAGCTGTTTTTT. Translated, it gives CASSVVAGGLRPGELFF.

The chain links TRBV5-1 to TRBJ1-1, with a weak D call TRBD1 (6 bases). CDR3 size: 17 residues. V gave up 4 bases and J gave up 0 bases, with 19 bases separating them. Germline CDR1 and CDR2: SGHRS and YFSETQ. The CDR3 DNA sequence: TGCGCCAGCAGCGAGGACAGCCCCCGGGGGGTGAACACTGAAGCTTTCTTT. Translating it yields CASSEDSPRGVNTEAFF.

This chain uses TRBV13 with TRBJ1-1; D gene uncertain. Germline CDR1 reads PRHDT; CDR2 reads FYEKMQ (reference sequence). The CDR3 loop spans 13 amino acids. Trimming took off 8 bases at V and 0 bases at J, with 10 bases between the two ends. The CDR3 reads CASAYQMNTEAFF. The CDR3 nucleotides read TGTGCCAGCGCATACCAGATGAACACTGAAGCTTTCTTT.

DNA for the CDR3: TGTGCCAGCAGTGACGAAGCGGAGAGCTCCTACAATGAGCAGTTCTTC. Translated, it gives CASSDEAESSYNEQFF. The chain is built from TRBV6-4 and TRBJ2-1; possibly TRBD2 for D (5 bases). Trimming left V 2 bases short and J 0 bases short, with 11 bases between. The CDR3 totals 16 residues. Per the germline V gene, CDR1 is MRHNA and CDR2 is SNTAGT.